Presented here are 20 T cell receptor beta chains from one specimen sequenced in a study of CD8+ T cells in alopecia areata. Treatment in this sample: oral pan-JAK inhibitor, 5-10 mg twice daily. cDNA prepared by RNA extraction and subsequent reverse transcription served as the template for sequencing. Data came from immunoSEQ multiplex PCR; TCRdb stores just in-frame clones and leaves some out. The sample contains about 170,000 clones, 58% of which appear only once. Sequencing used CD4+ T cells sorted from blood, obtained between weeks 55 and 65, from a patient treated with tofacitinib. Receptors originate from a human donor with alopecia areata.

The chain is built from TRBV6-1 and TRBJ2-7, with 7 bases fitting TRBD1. CDR3 length: 13 amino acids. Germline CDR1 reads MNHNS; CDR2 reads SASEGT. After removal of 6 bases from V and 2 bases from J, the junction contained 4 bases not matched to a gene. In DNA form, the CDR3 reads TGTGCCAGCAGACGGGACAGCACCTACGAGCAGTACTTC. Its protein product is CASRRDSTYEQYF.

The chain uses TRBV2 and TRBJ1-1; TRBD1 agrees at 8 bases. CDR1 is SNHLY, CDR2 FYNNEI, per germline. The junction had 3 bases not matched to a gene; V was cut back by 4 bases and J by 5 bases. This CDR3 is 13 amino acids long. Written as DNA, the CDR3 is TGTGCCAGCAGTGTCAGGGGGCCAACTGAAGCTTTCTTT. This translates into CASSVRGPTEAFF. The variable domain in full, with the rest retrieved from reference TRBV2 and TRBJ1-1, is EPEVTQTPSHQVTQMGQEVILRCVPISNHLYFYWYRQILGQKVEFLVSFYNNEISEKSEIFDDQFSVERPDGSNFTLKIRSTKLEDSAMYFCASSVRGPTEAFFGQGTRLTVV.

This clone was recorded a few times. This rearrangement joins TRBV6-6 to TRBJ2-5, with no clear D. The CDR3 runs 15 residues. The V gene lost 6 bases and the J gene lost 4 bases, with 18 bases spanning the gap. Per germline, CDR1 MNHNY and CDR2 SVGAGI (reference sequence). The DNA for the CDR3 is TGTGCCAGCAGCGAAGTTATTGGTTTTATAGAGACCCAGTACTTC. Protein product: CASSEVIGFIETQYF.

This chain connects TRBV4-1 to TRBJ1-2; perhaps TRBD1 as D (5 bases). The CDR3 covers 15 residues. Trimming left V 4 bases short and J 6 bases short, with 18 bases between. CDR1 MGHRA and CDR2 YSYEKL come from the germline V gene. In nucleotides, the CDR3 is TGCGCCAGCAGCCTACCAACCCCGAGAGGGGATGGCTACACCTTC. This sequence encodes CASSLPTPRGDGYTF.

V and J are TRBV29-1 and TRBJ1-4; D is uncertain. The CDR3 is 15 residues long. Germline CDR1 and CDR2: SQVTM and ANQGSEA. V was pared by 6 bases and J by 7 bases, with 21 bases between. For the CDR3, the DNA is TGCAGCGTCCGTGACCCGACTCTGGGCCCTGAAAAACTGTTTTTT. Amino acids: CSVRDPTLGPEKLFF.

This clone has a handful of counts. The chain carries TRBV19 and TRBJ2-3, with TRBD2 matching over 13 bases. The CDR3 loop spans 14 amino acids. CDR1 and CDR2 (germline): LNHDA, SQIVND (reference sequence). V lost 10 bases to trimming and J lost 4 bases; unmatched junction nucleotides: 5. In nucleotides, the CDR3 is TGTGCCACCCAACTAGCGGGGGGGCCAGATACGCAGTATTTT. Translating it yields CATQLAGGPDTQYF.

The J gene is TRBJ2-2, the V gene TRBV14, with 9 bases lining up with TRBD1. Germline CDR1 SGHDN, CDR2 FVKESK. V shed 4 bases and J 2 bases; nucleotides not matched to a gene: 5. The CDR3 has 16 residues. CDR3 sequence (DNA): TGTGCCAGCAGCCTCCGGACAGGGGCAAACACCGGGGAGCTGTTTTTT. Translation gives CASSLRTGANTGELFF.

Regarding this clone: The sample has other DNA sequences that encode this CDR3 too. The chain joins TRBV29-1 to TRBJ1-1; a possible D gene is TRBD1 (6 bases). The germline V gene has CDR1 SQVTM and CDR2 ANQGSEA. The CDR3 consists of 13 residues. Trimming removed 7 bases at V and 0 bases at J, with 12 bases between. As DNA, the CDR3 is TGCAGCGCGTTAACAGGGCTGAACACTGAAGCTTTCTTT. It specifies CSALTGLNTEAFF.

CDR3 sequence reads: CASSPGIWRDTQYF. DNA of the CDR3: TGCGCCAGCAGCCCCGGAATTTGGAGGGATACGCAGTATTTT. V is TRBV5-1 and J is TRBJ2-3; possibly TRBD2 for D (5 bases). Germline V CDR1 and CDR2: SGHRS, YFSETQ. CDR3 size: 14 residues. V lost 4 bases and J lost 6, with 15 bases in between.

The chain has TRBV15 and TRBJ2-1, with TRBD1 matching 8 bases. Germline V CDR1 and CDR2: LNHNV, YYDKDF (reference sequence). The CDR3 loop spans 14 amino acids. V shed 4 bases, J shed 7 bases, and the junction held 6 bases outside the gene matches. As DNA, the CDR3 is TGTGCCACCAGCACAGGACAGGGATTGAATGAGCAGTTCTTC. Translating gives CATSTGQGLNEQFF.

A few counts support this clone. The chain has TRBV29-1 and TRBJ2-5; the match to TRBD2 covers 11 bases. J gave up 4 bases and V 5 bases, and 3 bases lay outside the gene matches. CDR3 length equals 13 residues. CDR1 is SQVTM and CDR2 is ANQGSEA in the germline V gene. DNA for the CDR3: TGCAGCGTTCAACTAGCGGGGGCAGAGACCCAGTACTTC. It is translated as CSVQLAGAETQYF.

This clone was recorded a few times. The chain joins TRBV30 to TRBJ2-4; D call uncertain. The V end was cut by 2 bases, the J end by 2 bases, with 13 bases between. The CDR3 contains 15 residues. Germline V gives CDR1 GTSNPN, CDR2 SVGIG (reference sequence). For the CDR3, the DNA is TGTGCCTGGAGTACGCTATTGGGGACCAAAAACATTCAGTACTTC. This codes for CAWSTLLGTKNIQYF.

This clone occurred a few times. V and J are TRBV15 and TRBJ2-1, with D maybe TRBD2 (5 bases). This CDR3 has 16 amino acids. V lost 0 bases to trimming and J lost 7 bases, with 16 bases between them. The germline V gene encodes CDR1 LNHNV and CDR2 YYDKDF (reference sequence). CDR3 residues: CATSRDKRVRGNEQFF. DNA for the CDR3: TGTGCCACCAGCAGAGATAAAAGGGTTCGAGGGAATGAGCAGTTCTTC.

This clone was seen a handful of times. This chain uses TRBV30 with TRBJ2-6; no clear D gene. V gave up 5 bases and J gave up 0 bases, with 2 bases separating them. This CDR3 has 12 residues. CDR1 and CDR2 (germline): GTSNPN, SVGIG (reference sequence). The CDR3 DNA reads as TGTGCCTGGGACTCTGGGGCCAACGTCCTGACTTTC. Translated, it gives CAWDSGANVLTF.

The chain has TRBV14 and TRBJ2-7, with a weak D call TRBD2 (6 bases). The length of the CDR3 is 15 residues. The germline gives CDR1 SGHDN, CDR2 FVKESK. Trimming took off 4 bases at V and 0 bases at J, with 13 bases between the two ends. CDR3 DNA sequence: TGTGCCAGCAGCCCGTCGGGGGTCATCTCCTACGAGCAGTACTTC. Translating gives CASSPSGVISYEQYF.

The rearrangement joins TRBV7-8 to TRBJ1-1; D is possibly TRBD1 (6 bases). This CDR3 has 15 residues. Trimming removed 6 bases from V and 1 base from J, with 15 bases in between. CDR1 and CDR2 from the germline V gene are SGHVS and FQNEAQ. CDR3: CASSYRGGSNTEAFF. In nucleotides, the CDR3 is TGTGCCAGCAGTTACCGTGGGGGCTCGAACACTGAAGCTTTCTTT.

The rearrangement links TRBV7-2 to TRBJ2-7; 7 nucleotides align to TRBD2. Germline loops: CDR1 SGHTA, CDR2 FQGNSA. After removal of 5 bases from V and 7 bases from J, the junction contained 14 bases not matched to a gene. This CDR3 is 15 amino acids long. The CDR3 sequence is CASSPTSVPSGEQYF. DNA for the CDR3: TGTGCCAGCAGCCCTACTAGCGTCCCCTCGGGGGAGCAGTACTTC.

The chain joins TRBV10-3 to TRBJ1-5; maybe TRBD1 (5 bases). CDR3 length equals 14 residues. Germline values: CDR1 ENHRY, CDR2 SYGVKD. V shed 10 bases and J shed 5 bases, with 18 bases lying between them. The CDR3 loop reads CATRQLEDHQPQHF. CDR3 nucleotides: TGTGCCACCCGACAGCTGGAAGATCATCAGCCCCAGCATTTT.

The V and J genes are TRBV5-4 and TRBJ2-3, with D hard to call. Trimming removed 6 bases from V and 2 bases from J, with 13 bases in between. Germline CDR1 reads SGHNT; CDR2 reads YYREEE (reference sequence). This CDR3 region has 14 residues. CDR3 loop: CASTPGHVTDTQYF. The DNA for the CDR3 is TGTGCCAGCACCCCTGGCCATGTCACAGATACGCAGTATTTT.

The chain has TRBV5-1 and TRBJ2-5; 8 bases line up with TRBD2. Germline assignment: CDR1 SGHRS and CDR2 YFSETQ. This CDR3 contains 15 residues. V trimming: 5 bases; J trimming: 1 base; junction bases outside the gene matches: 7. The CDR3, as DNA: TGCGCCAGCAGGCCGGGGGGGCAGGTCCAAGAGACCCAGTACTTC. This gives the protein CASRPGGQVQETQYF.